This T cell receptor (beta chain) derives from a study of blood T cells in healthy people across ages. About the study: Template-switching capture recovered about one barcoded beta molecule per two T cells.

CDR1 is MNHEY, CDR2 SMNVEV, per germline (reference sequence). The CDR3 totals 14 residues. The ends lost 9 bases at V and 5 bases at J; junction bases unmatched: 8. Using a J-beta primer mix together with a sample-barcoded 5' primer, a second PCR was run for roughly 7 to 11 cycles. Each CDR3 protein is one row after TCRdb ran MiXCR on the 5' RACE reads. In the table there are 1.8 million or so distinct CDR3 sequences, about two fifths of which are singletons. This chain joins TRBV27 and TRBJ1-5; 9 bases fit TRBD1. The clonotype was recovered from a human donor in good health. The sequenced material came from blood. The DNA for the CDR3 is TGTGCCAGTAGACTCACAGGGGGCTATCAGCCCCAGCATTTT. Translated: CASRLTGGYQPQHF.